These 14 T cell receptor beta chains were sequenced from one sample in a study of CD8+ T cells in alopecia areata. Once RNA had been extracted, it was reverse transcribed into cDNA to act as the sequencing template. The table came from immunoSEQ multiplex PCR; TCRdb's copy has only in-frame clones and leaves some out. Among roughly 200,000 clones listed, around 63% were seen once. The sequences come from CD4+ T cells sorted from blood, collected at week 0. Receptors originate from a human donor with alopecia areata.

The CDR3 DNA follows: TGTGCCTGGAGTGTATCCTCTCAGCCCCAGCATTTT. Protein sequence: CAWSVSSQPQHF. The V call is TRBV30, the J call TRBJ1-5; D gene ambiguous. The CDR3 covers 12 residues. CDR1 is GTSNPN and CDR2 is SVGIG in the germline V gene (reference sequence). V was clipped by 0 bases and J by 6 bases, with 6 bases between them. The whole variable domain, remainder taken from reference TRBV30 and TRBJ1-5, is SQTIHQWPATLVQPVGSPLSLECTVEGTSNPNLYWYRQAAGRGLQLLFYSVGIGQISSEVPQNLSASRPQDRQFILSSKKLLLSDSGFYLCAWSVSSQPQHFGDGTRLSIL.

This clone showed up just a few times. The gene calls are TRBV25-1 and TRBJ1-4, with 7 nucleotides matching TRBD1. Losses at the gene ends were 2 bases for V and 3 bases for J; bases not matched to a gene: 3. Germline V gene lookup returns CDR1 MGHDK and CDR2 SYGVNS. The CDR3 covers 15 residues. CDR3 region: CASSERQGPNEKLFF. The CDR3 nucleotides are TGTGCCAGCAGTGAAAGACAGGGCCCTAATGAAAAACTGTTTTTT.

The J gene is TRBJ2-7, the V gene TRBV6-1; D unresolved. Germline CDR1 is MNHNS and CDR2 is SASEGT. The CDR3 loop spans 15 amino acids. The V end lost 7 bases, the J end lost 2 bases, and 18 bases lay between the germline ends. The chain's CDR3 is CASTNPNRWTYEQYF. CDR3 sequence (DNA): TGTGCCAGCACCAATCCTAACCGGTGGACCTACGAGCAGTACTTC.

This clone was detected only a few times. V and J are TRBV7-3 and TRBJ2-3, with a possible D match to TRBD2 (7 bases). Trimming took 5 bases from V and 1 from J, leaving 13 bases between them. The CDR3 is made up of 15 amino acids. Germline V gives CDR1 SGHTA, CDR2 FQGTGA. The CDR3 region has the DNA TGTGCCAGCAGCCAGTCGGGGGGCCGCACAGATACGCAGTATTTT. Its translation: CASSQSGGRTDTQYF.

This clone came up once. This sequence joins TRBV30 and TRBJ2-3; possible D gene TRBD2, 6 bases. Germline V gives CDR1 GTSNPN, CDR2 SVGIG (reference sequence). Trimming pared 0 bases from V and 2 bases from J, leaving 15 bases between. The CDR3 spans 16 residues. The CDR3 DNA is TGTGCCTGGAGTGTGGGGACTCACAGAGACACAGATACGCAGTATTTT. This encodes CAWSVGTHRDTDTQYF.

This rearrangement joins TRBV18 to TRBJ1-5; no clear D gene. Germline lookup yields CDR1 KGHSH and CDR2 LQKENI. CDR3 length equals 15 residues. Trimming shortened V by 1 base and J by 1 base, and 8 bases separated the two germline ends. CDR3 sequence reads: CASSPQGRSNQPQHF. Written as DNA, the CDR3 is TGTGCCAGCTCACCACAGGGCAGGAGCAATCAGCCCCAGCATTTT. The full variable domain, its missing parts supplied by reference TRBV18 and TRBJ1-5, is NAGVMQNPRHLVRRRGQEARLRCSPMKGHSHVYWYRQLPEEGLKFMVYLQKENIIDESGMPKERFSAEFPKEGPSILRIQQVVRGDSAAYFCASSPQGRSNQPQHFGDGTRLSIL.

The count of this clone is one. The chain carries TRBV6-5 and TRBJ2-5; 10 nucleotides match TRBD2. In germline, CDR1 is MNHEY, CDR2 SVGAGI. J gave up 3 bases and V 5 bases, and 6 bases lay outside the gene matches. CDR3 length equals 15 residues. The CDR3 loop is CASSTTSGAKETQYF. The CDR3 coding sequence is TGTGCCAGCAGTACCACTAGCGGGGCTAAAGAGACCCAGTACTTC.

In this sample, this clone turned up once. J is TRBJ1-1 and V is TRBV30; no reliable D call. CDR1 and CDR2 from the germline V gene are GTSNPN and SVGIG (reference sequence). Trimming took off 2 bases at V and 4 bases at J, with 11 bases between the two ends. The CDR3 runs 13 residues. CDR3 protein: CAWSLGRSTEAFF. The CDR3 DNA sequence: TGTGCCTGGAGTCTAGGACGGAGCACTGAAGCTTTCTTT.

This clone was seen a handful of times. V gene TRBV15 combines with J gene TRBJ2-7; D remains unclear. Trimming took off 0 bases at V and 5 bases at J, with 17 bases between the two ends. This CDR3 has 16 amino acids. Germline V CDR1 and CDR2: LNHNV, YYDKDF (reference sequence). Here the CDR3 DNA reads TGTGCCACCAGCAGAGATAGTAGGGTGGTCCCCCACGAGCAGTACTTC. Translating it yields CATSRDSRVVPHEQYF.

Details on this clone: Other DNA sequences in this sample translate to the same CDR3. The rearrangement uses TRBV29-1 and TRBJ2-7; no clear D gene. Trimming stripped 4 bases from V and 1 base from J, with 5 bases between. The CDR3 contains 11 residues. Germline V lookup: CDR1 SQVTM, CDR2 ANQGSEA. The CDR3 nucleotides are TGCAGCGTTGTGGTTTCCTACGAGCAGTACTTC. Protein sequence: CSVVVSYEQYF.

The CDR3 DNA follows: TGTGCCTGGCAGACGGACCATAATTCACCCCTCCACTTT. It is translated as CAWQTDHNSPLHF. V gene TRBV30 combines with J gene TRBJ1-6; D is uncertain. The CDR3 runs to 13 residues. Germline V lookup: CDR1 GTSNPN, CDR2 SVGIG (reference sequence). The V end lost 5 bases, the J end lost 5 bases, and 10 bases lay between the germline ends.

The chain is built from TRBV5-4 and TRBJ1-1, with TRBD1 identical over 8 bases. Germline-derived CDR1 and CDR2 are SGHNT and YYREEE (reference sequence). Germline trimming cut 1 base from V and 1 base from J; bases unmatched to any gene: 6. The CDR3 has 16 amino acids. CDR3 sequence (DNA): TGTGCCAGCAGCTTGAGCTCCAGGGGGCCGAACACTGAAGCTTTCTTT. The encoded protein is CASSLSSRGPNTEAFF.

Only one count was recorded for this clone. The V gene is TRBV4-1, the J gene TRBJ2-3; D perhaps matches TRBD1 (6 bases). This CDR3 is built from 14 residues. Germline values: CDR1 MGHRA, CDR2 YSYEKL. The V end lost 0 bases, the J end lost 9 bases, and 13 bases lay between the germline ends. CDR3 amino acids: CASSQERTAWTQYF. CDR3 bases: TGCGCCAGCAGCCAAGAGCGGACAGCCTGGACGCAGTATTTT.

The J gene is TRBJ1-2, the V gene TRBV15; a weak D match, TRBD1 (5 bases). The germline CDR1 and CDR2 sequences are LNHNV and YYDKDF (reference sequence). CDR3 length: 15 amino acids. With 1 base removed from V and 2 bases from J, the gap between germline ends came to 11 bases. The CDR3 sequence is CATSRVPAGNYGYTF. CDR3 bases: TGTGCCACCAGCAGAGTTCCGGCAGGGAACTATGGCTACACCTTC.